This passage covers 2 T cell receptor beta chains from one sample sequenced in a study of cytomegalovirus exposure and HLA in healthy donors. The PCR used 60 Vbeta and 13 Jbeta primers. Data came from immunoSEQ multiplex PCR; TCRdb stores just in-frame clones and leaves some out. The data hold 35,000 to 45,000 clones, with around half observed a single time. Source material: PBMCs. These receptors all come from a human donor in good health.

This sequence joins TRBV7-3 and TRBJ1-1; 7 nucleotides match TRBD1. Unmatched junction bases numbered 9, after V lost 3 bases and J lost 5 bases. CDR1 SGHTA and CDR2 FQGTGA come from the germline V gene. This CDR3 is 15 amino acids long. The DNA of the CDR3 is TGTGCCAGCAGCTTGGAGGGGGCACAGGCGACTGAAGCTTTCTTT. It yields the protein CASSLEGAQATEAFF.

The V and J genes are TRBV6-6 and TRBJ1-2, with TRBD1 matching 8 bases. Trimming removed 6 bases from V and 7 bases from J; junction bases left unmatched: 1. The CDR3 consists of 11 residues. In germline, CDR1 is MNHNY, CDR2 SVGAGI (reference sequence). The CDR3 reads CASSDRGGYTF. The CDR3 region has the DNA TGTGCCAGCAGCGACAGGGGTGGCTACACCTTC.